This T cell receptor (beta chain) appears in the sequencing data of a study of cytomegalovirus exposure and HLA in healthy donors. Study findings and constraints: Later analysis suggested most CMV-associated TCR beta chains were HLA-restricted. HLA alleles showed associations with some 15,000 TCR beta sequences in a later analysis, at a 0.05 false discovery rate.

A word on this clone: Its specificity is unknown.

This CDR3 has 17 amino acids. The germline gives CDR1 ENHRY, CDR2 SYGVKD. V lost 4 bases, J lost 1 base, and 11 bases stayed unmatched. Primers for the PCR totalled 60 Vbeta and 13 Jbeta. The assay was immunoSEQ multiplex PCR, and TCRdb's table has in-frame clones only and misses some. Altogether 150,000 or so clones are present, nearly 80% being singletons, with the ten largest covering around 0.89%. The sequenced sample was PBMCs. This TCR came from a woman in her 50s in good health and CMV-seropositive. This chain links TRBV10-3 with TRBJ1-1, with 8 nucleotides matching TRBD1. The CDR3 reads CAISAGQGLLGNTEAFF. CDR3 coding DNA: TGTGCCATCAGTGCTGGACAGGGCCTACTGGGGAACACTGAAGCTTTCTTT.